Here is one TCR beta chain with its context. Its antigen is not identified. This entry is derived from a study of T cell responses to AZD1222 COVID-19 vaccine. TCRdb keeps only in-frame clones here, not all; method: immunoSEQ multiplex PCR. The sample shows 200,000 to 250,000 clones, roughly 94% of them seen only once. Regarding the study as a whole: CD4 TCRs covered the whole spike, strongest at regions 160-218 and 743-854. Spike-specific TCR breadth and depth rose after two AZD1222 doses. Repertoire samples came only from after the peak T cell response. Unmutated variant regions reportedly attract nearly half of all spike-specific TCRs.

The sample consisted of peripheral blood, taken 28 days after the second dose of the MenACWY control vaccine. This TCR derives from an adult who received the MenACWY meningococcal vaccine as a control.

DNA for the CDR3: TGTGCCAGCAGCTCCCCCGTGCTATCTACCGAGCAGTACTTC. Amino acids: CASSSPVLSTEQYF. V usage is TRBV7-8 and J usage is TRBJ2-7; no clear D. V was trimmed by 4 bases and J by 6 bases, leaving 16 bases between them. This CDR3 is built from 14 residues. CDR1 and CDR2 (germline): SGHVS, FQNEAQ.